A single sample is the source of the 20 T cell receptor beta chains below, sequenced in a study of cytomegalovirus exposure and HLA in healthy donors. Sequencing used immunoSEQ multiplex PCR; TCRdb keeps in-frame clones, though not all of them. The sample carries 150,000 to 200,000 clones, approximately 88% recorded once. Sequenced input: PBMCs. These receptors originate from a man aged 25 to 40 in good health and CMV-seropositive.

The rearrangement joins TRBV19 to TRBJ2-7, with D perhaps matching TRBD2 (5 bases). V was pared by 8 bases and J by 0 bases, with 11 bases between. The length of the CDR3 is 13 residues. CDR1 LNHDA and CDR2 SQIVND come from the germline V gene (reference sequence). CDR3 in amino acids: CASRRTDSYEQYF. The CDR3 DNA reads TGTGCCAGTCGGAGGACGGACTCCTACGAGCAGTACTTC.

A few counts support this clone. The chain joins TRBV7-3 to TRBJ1-1; no reliable D call. CDR3 length equals 15 residues. Per the germline V gene, CDR1 is SGHTA and CDR2 is FQGTGA. V gave up 5 bases and J gave up 0 bases, with 13 bases separating them. The CDR3: CASSVAINMNTEAFF. The DNA of the CDR3 is TGTGCCAGCAGCGTGGCAATTAACATGAACACTGAAGCTTTCTTT.

This chain's CDR3 is CASSQVLGTSGRFDYNEQFF. DNA of the CDR3: TGCGCCAGCAGCCAAGTTCTTGGGACTAGCGGGAGGTTCGACTACAATGAGCAGTTCTTC. The chain has TRBV4-1 and TRBJ2-1; 15 bases line up with TRBD2. V shed 1 base and J 3 bases; nucleotides not matched to a gene: 10. The V gene's germline CDR1 is MGHRA and CDR2 YSYEKL. This CDR3 has 20 amino acids.

The V call is TRBV6-4, the J call TRBJ2-3; 8 positions match TRBD1. After removal of 8 bases from V and 4 bases from J, the junction contained 8 bases not matched to a gene. CDR3 length equals 14 residues. Germline V lookup: CDR1 MRHNA, CDR2 SNTAGT. The CDR3 region has the DNA TGTGCCAGCCGAAGGGCAGGGGGCGCAGATACGCAGTATTTT. It specifies CASRRAGGADTQYF.

The genes are TRBV28 and TRBJ2-7; D is uncertain. Germline loops: CDR1 MDHEN, CDR2 SYDVKM. CDR3 length: 13 residues. Trimming left V 10 bases short and J 5 bases short, with 18 bases between. In DNA form, the CDR3 reads TGTGCCACCTTGGTGGCCCTTTTGGACGAGCAGTACTTC. This translates into CATLVALLDEQYF.

This sequence joins TRBV5-1 and TRBJ2-3; D may be TRBD2 (6 bases). The CDR3 is 14 residues long. Between the trimmed V and J ends, which lost 0 bases and 5 bases, there was a span of 10 bases. Germline loops: CDR1 SGHRS, CDR2 YFSETQ. The CDR3 region is CASSLAGVGDTQYF. In DNA, the CDR3 is TGCGCCAGCAGCTTGGCGGGAGTGGGAGATACGCAGTATTTT.

The gene calls are TRBV6-5 and TRBJ2-7, with TRBD2 as a possible D gene (6 bases). CDR3 length: 13 amino acids. V dropped 6 bases and J dropped 2 bases, with 11 bases sitting between them. Germline loops: CDR1 MNHEY, CDR2 SVGAGI. The CDR3 is CASSSGTPYEQYF. The CDR3 DNA follows: TGTGCCAGCAGCTCCGGGACTCCCTACGAGCAGTACTTC.

The V gene is TRBV2, the J gene TRBJ2-2; no clear D. This CDR3 has 12 amino acids. V dropped 7 bases and J dropped 6 bases, with 9 bases sitting between them. The V gene's germline CDR1 is SNHLY and CDR2 FYNNEI. CDR3 in DNA: TGTGCCAGCACGTTCTACTCCGGGGAGCTGTTTTTT. It translates to CASTFYSGELFF.

V is TRBV9 and J is TRBJ1-4; D may be TRBD1 (6 bases). Germline-derived CDR1 and CDR2 are SGDLS and YYNGEE. This CDR3 is built from 16 residues. Trimming shortened V by 3 bases and J by 0 bases, and 12 bases separated the two germline ends. CDR3 sequence reads: CASSASGVPTNEKLFF. The CDR3 DNA reads TGTGCCAGCAGCGCATCAGGGGTTCCAACTAATGAAAAACTGTTTTTT.

This clone was detected only a few times. This rearrangement joins TRBV7-3 to TRBJ1-4, with TRBD1 matching over 8 bases. The CDR3 is made up of 20 amino acids. Germline CDR1 reads SGHTA; CDR2 reads FQGTGA. With 2 bases clipped from V and 7 bases from J, the junction kept 21 bases outside the gene matches. CDR3 protein: CASSLGLSGGLTPRGEKLFF. Here the CDR3 DNA reads TGTGCCAGCAGCTTAGGTCTCTCAGGGGGCCTTACCCCAAGGGGTGAAAAACTGTTTTTT.

The chain employs TRBV9 and TRBJ2-7; 7 nucleotides line up with TRBD1. This CDR3 has 15 residues. The germline gives CDR1 SGDLS, CDR2 YYNGEE. Losses at the gene ends were 2 bases for V and 5 bases for J; bases not matched to a gene: 10. The CDR3 DNA reads TGTGCCAGCAGCGTCCGGGACAGCCACCCCGACGAGCAGTACTTC. Translating gives CASSVRDSHPDEQYF. Complete variable domain (other parts from reference TRBV9 and TRBJ2-7): DSGVTQTPKHLITATGQRVTLRCSPRSGDLSVYWYQQSLDQGLQFLIQYYNGEERAKGNILERFSAQQFPDLHSELNLSSLELGDSALYFCASSVRDSHPDEQYFGPGTRLTVT.

The chain links TRBV7-3 to TRBJ2-1; 11 nucleotides agree with TRBD2. In germline, CDR1 is SGHTA, CDR2 FQGTGA. This CDR3 contains 15 residues. The ends lost 5 bases at V and 3 bases at J; junction bases unmatched: 3. The CDR3 protein is CASSATSGGYNEQFF. In DNA form, the CDR3 reads TGTGCCAGCAGCGCCACTAGCGGGGGCTACAATGAGCAGTTCTTC.

J is TRBJ2-7 and V is TRBV6-5; TRBD2 matches 8 bases. The junction had 10 bases not matched to a gene; V was cut back by 2 bases and J by 4 bases. Germline V gene lookup returns CDR1 MNHEY and CDR2 SVGAGI. The CDR3 contains 16 residues. The CDR3, as DNA: TGTGCCAGCAGTTACGGGCATCCGGGGGGGCCTTACGAGCAGTACTTC. Its protein product is CASSYGHPGGPYEQYF.

The CDR3 DNA reads as TGTGCCAGTAGTATCCTAGGGAAAACAGGGGGCAATCAGCCCCAGCATTTT. The encoded protein is CASSILGKTGGNQPQHF. The rearrangement joins TRBV19 to TRBJ1-5; TRBD1 matches 7 bases. V shed 3 bases and J 2 bases; nucleotides not matched to a gene: 10. The germline V gene encodes CDR1 LNHDA and CDR2 SQIVND (reference sequence). This CDR3 is 17 amino acids long.

With respect to this clone: In the same sample, other DNA sequences code for this CDR3. The CDR3 region is CASSLGQGETQYF. The CDR3 nucleotides are TGCGCCAGCAGCTTGGGGCAGGGCGAGACCCAGTACTTC. The chain carries TRBV5-1 and TRBJ2-5; D may be TRBD1 (5 bases). The CDR3 length is 13 residues. V was clipped by 0 bases and J by 5 bases, with 8 bases between them. Germline lookup yields CDR1 SGHRS and CDR2 YFSETQ.

The chain joins TRBV6-1 to TRBJ2-1; D might be TRBD2 (6 bases). CDR1 MNHNS and CDR2 SASEGT come from the germline V gene. V gave up 6 bases and J gave up 7 bases, with 13 bases separating them. The CDR3 is 13 amino acids. CDR3 loop: CASSREIRNEQFF. In DNA, the CDR3 is TGTGCCAGCAGCCGGGAGATACGGAATGAGCAGTTCTTC.

The chain recombines TRBV6-6 with TRBJ2-7; 8 bases match TRBD1. J was trimmed by 4 bases and V by 7 bases; bases with no gene match: 6. This CDR3 has 13 residues. Germline V gives CDR1 MNHNY, CDR2 SVGAGI (reference sequence). CDR3 in amino acids: CASTRGLEYEQYF. The CDR3 coding sequence is TGTGCCAGCACCAGGGGGCTAGAGTACGAGCAGTACTTC.

V gene TRBV7-9 combines with J gene TRBJ2-1; a weak D match, TRBD2 (5 bases). Germline V lookup: CDR1 SEHNR, CDR2 FQNEAQ (reference sequence). Trimming left V 1 base short and J 10 bases short, with 5 bases between. The CDR3 has 11 amino acids. The CDR3 reads CASSLGGEQFF. The CDR3 nucleotides read TGTGCCAGCAGCTTAGGAGGGGAGCAGTTCTTC.

This clone was counted only a few times. The V call is TRBV5-4, the J call TRBJ2-3; possible D gene TRBD1, 6 bases. Trimming cost V 5 bases and J 10 bases, with 14 bases left between them. The CDR3 loop spans 12 amino acids. The germline gives CDR1 SGHNT, CDR2 YYREEE (reference sequence). The CDR3 here is CASRFRQEAQYF. The CDR3 coding sequence is TGTGCCAGCAGATTTAGACAGGAGGCGCAGTATTTT.

The CDR3 DNA sequence: TGTGCCAGCAGCTTATCGCGTTGGGAGACCCAGTACTTC. Its translation: CASSLSRWETQYF. V gene TRBV7-3 combines with J gene TRBJ2-5; D ambiguous. The CDR3 is 13 residues long. The V and J ends lost 2 bases and 5 bases respectively, with 9 bases between them. Germline V gives CDR1 SGHTA, CDR2 FQGTGA.